This T cell receptor beta chain was recovered during a study of technical replicates of blood from a few donors (dated by TCRdb to between 2016 and 2019). The library was obtained by the immunoSEQ multiplex PCR assay. TCRdb holds this immuneACCESS table with in-frame rearrangements only. Some clones are missing; in checked studies, unresolved V genes explain under half, and the rest has no known cause. The sample profile shows tens of thousands of clones; about 96% of them were found once. The ten largest clones represent around 0.28% of the sample. About this clone: Its antigen has not been determined. No quality values exist for individual bases; no much larger clone is one base distant.

The germline V gene gives CDR1 as SGHVS and CDR2 as FNYEAQ. Inclusive of the bounding cysteine and phenylalanine, the CDR3 is 14 residues long. The kept DNA is CDR3 alone, 42 bases in frame from the first base. The V and J ends are trimmed by 3 bases and 2 bases, leaving 10 bases between them. This receptor was taken from a human donor in good health. The chain uses TRBV7-6 and TRBJ1-1, with TRBD1 tentatively as D gene (5 bases match). The sequenced material came from T cells isolated from PBMCs. The CDR3 amino acid sequence is: CASSFVDSNTEAFF. The DNA is TGTGCCAGCAGCTTCGTCGACAGTAACACTGAAGCTTTCTTT.